This T cell receptor (beta chain) stems from a study of T cell responses to AZD1222 COVID-19 vaccine. The assay was immunoSEQ multiplex PCR, and TCRdb's table has in-frame clones only and misses some. The sample lists under 300,000 clones; 90% to 95% were seen once. Points from the study as a whole: Baseline seropositives among AZD1222 recipients totaled only five or six. Mapped onto spike, vaccine-associated CD4 TCRs spanned it and were dominant at 160-218 and 743-854.

From germline, CDR1 is MRHNA and CDR2 SNTAGT. V lost 5 bases to trimming and J lost 6 bases; unmatched junction nucleotides: 7. The CDR3 loop spans 16 amino acids. Remarks on this clone: Its antigen is still unknown.

The sample consisted of peripheral blood, taken on day 0 of AZD1222 vaccination. The chain employs TRBV6-4 and TRBJ2-2; TRBD2 matches 12 bases. This TCR was recovered from an adult in good health. The CDR3 nucleotides read TGTGCCAGCAGTTTGACTAGCGGGAGTGGTCCCGGGGAGCTGTTTTTT. Amino acid sequence: CASSLTSGSGPGELFF.